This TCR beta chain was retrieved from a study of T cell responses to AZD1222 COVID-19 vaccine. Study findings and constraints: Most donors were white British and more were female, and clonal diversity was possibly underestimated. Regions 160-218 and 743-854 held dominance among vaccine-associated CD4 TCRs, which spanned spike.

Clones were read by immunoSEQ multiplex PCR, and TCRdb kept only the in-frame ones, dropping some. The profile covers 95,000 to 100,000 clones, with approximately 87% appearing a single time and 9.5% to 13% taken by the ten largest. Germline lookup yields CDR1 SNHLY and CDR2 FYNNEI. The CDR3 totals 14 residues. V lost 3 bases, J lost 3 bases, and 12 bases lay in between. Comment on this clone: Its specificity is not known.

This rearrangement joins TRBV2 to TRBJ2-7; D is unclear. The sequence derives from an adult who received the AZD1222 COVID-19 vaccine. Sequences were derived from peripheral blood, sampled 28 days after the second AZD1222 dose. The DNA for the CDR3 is TGTGCCAGCAGTGATATGGCTACTTTCTACGAGCAGTACTTC. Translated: CASSDMATFYEQYF.